What follows are 21 T cell receptor beta chains derived from one specimen sequenced in a study of blood T cells in healthy people across ages. The second PCR ran roughly 7 to 12 cycles with a sample-barcoded 5' primer and J-beta primers. TCRdb called the 5' RACE reads again in MiXCR, with one record for every CDR3 protein. The table has about 1.8 million distinct CDR3 sequences, around half seen once. The sample taken for sequencing was blood. The receptors come from a woman in her thirties or forties in good health.

This clonotype was recorded a few times. This chain connects TRBV29-1 to TRBJ1-4; possibly TRBD1 for D (5 bases). Trimming took off 1 base at V and 3 bases at J, with 15 bases between the two ends. Germline assignment: CDR1 SQVTM and CDR2 ANQGSEA. This CDR3 is 16 amino acids long. DNA of the CDR3: TGCAGCGTTGAAGTCGTCGGCCGGGGGTCTAATGAAAAACTGTTTTTT. It specifies CSVEVVGRGSNEKLFF.

This sequence joins TRBV6-1 and TRBJ2-1; D remains ambiguous. Trimming left V 1 base short and J 4 bases short, with 8 bases between. This CDR3 has 14 residues. CDR1 MNHNS and CDR2 SASEGT come from the germline V gene. CDR3 loop: CASSEVGRYNEQFF. CDR3 nucleotide sequence: TGTGCCAGCAGTGAAGTGGGCAGATACAATGAGCAGTTCTTC.

J is TRBJ2-1 and V is TRBV4-2, with a tentative D call TRBD1 (6 bases). V lost 4 bases to trimming and J lost 0 bases, with 16 bases between them. The CDR3 loop spans 17 amino acids. CDR1 and CDR2 from the germline V gene are LGHNA and YNFKEQ. CDR3 region: CASSPRGPGSSYNEQFF. CDR3 bases: TGTGCCAGCAGCCCCAGGGGTCCCGGGTCCTCCTACAATGAGCAGTTCTTC.

The chain has TRBV20-1 and TRBJ2-3; the match to TRBD2 covers 11 bases. With 3 bases clipped from V and 0 bases from J, the junction kept 8 bases outside the gene matches. Per germline, CDR1 DFQATT and CDR2 SNEGSKA (reference sequence). The length of the CDR3 is 17 residues. DNA for the CDR3: TGCAGTGCTAGCGACTCTAGCGGGGGGAGTAGCACAGATACGCAGTATTTT. Its translation is CSASDSSGGSSTDTQYF.

The chain has TRBV10-1 and TRBJ2-1; D is possibly TRBD1 or TRBD2 (6 bases each). The germline CDR1 and CDR2 sequences are WNHNN and SYGVQD (reference sequence). The CDR3 is 14 residues long. V lost 7 bases and J 5 bases, leaving 15 bases between the germline ends. CDR3 sequence: CASNSGAPHNEQFF. CDR3 DNA: TGCGCCAGCAATTCGGGGGCCCCCCACAATGAGCAGTTCTTC.

The rearrangement joins TRBV21-1 to TRBJ1-1; the listed D gene, TRBD1, was not tested against the DNA. TRBV21-1 is reported as a pseudogene. CDR3 length equals 14 residues. For the CDR3, the DNA is TGTGCCAGCAGCAACCGGGACAGGGTCACTGAAGCTTTCTTT. Translation gives CASSNRDRVTEAFF.

The chain is built from TRBV9 and TRBJ1-2; 9 bases map to TRBD1. CDR1 SGDLS and CDR2 YYNGEE come from the germline V gene. The CDR3 is 15 residues long. The junction had 2 bases not matched to a gene; V was cut back by 2 bases and J by 0 bases. The CDR3 sequence: CASSVWTGANYGYTF. DNA of the CDR3: TGTGCCAGCAGCGTTTGGACAGGGGCTAACTATGGCTACACCTTC.

The genes are TRBV6-1 and TRBJ2-3, with 9 bases that match TRBD1. Germline-derived CDR1 and CDR2 are MNHNS and SASEGT. V dropped 2 bases and J dropped 4; count of bases not matched to a gene: 10. CDR3 length: 17 amino acids. Here the CDR3 DNA reads TGTGCCAGCAGTGAACCGGGACAGGGAGGGATAGCAGATACGCAGTATTTT. The encoded protein is CASSEPGQGGIADTQYF.

This clonotype was seen just once. The chain couples TRBV28 to TRBJ2-1, with a weak D call TRBD2 (5 bases). In germline, CDR1 is MDHEN, CDR2 SYDVKM. Trimming cost V 3 bases and J 2 bases, with 11 bases left between them. The CDR3 length is 15 residues. In nucleotides, the CDR3 is TGTGCCAGCAGTTTGAGGGCTGGTACCTACAATGAGCAGTTCTTC. Residues: CASSLRAGTYNEQFF.

The chain joins TRBV20-1 to TRBJ1-5; D is ambiguous. Trimming pared 5 bases from V and 0 bases from J, leaving 5 bases between. The CDR3 contains 12 residues. Germline V gene data show CDR1 as DFQATT and CDR2 as SNEGSKA (reference sequence). As DNA, the CDR3 is TGCAGTGCTCCGACTAGCAATCAGCCCCAGCATTTT. Translating it yields CSAPTSNQPQHF.

Here the CDR3 DNA reads TGTGCCAGCAGCTTAGGTGGTAACGAGACCCAGTACTTC. This gives the protein CASSLGGNETQYF. V is TRBV11-1 and J is TRBJ2-5; D gene ambiguous. CDR1 is SGHAT and CDR2 is FQDESV in the germline V gene (reference sequence). This CDR3 comprises 13 residues. V lost 1 base, J lost 5 bases, and 8 bases lay in between.

This clonotype was counted a few times. The chain couples TRBV4-2 to TRBJ2-3, with 7 bases matching TRBD2. The CDR3 consists of 15 residues. Germline V CDR1 and CDR2: LGHNA, YNFKEQ. Trimming cost V 1 base and J 4 bases; bases outside gene matches: 5. CDR3 nucleotides: TGTGCCAGCAGCCAAGCAACTAGCGTGTCAGATACGCAGTATTTT. This gives the protein CASSQATSVSDTQYF.

This clonotype came up a few times. The chain combines TRBV28 with TRBJ1-5, with D hard to call. The germline V gene has CDR1 MDHEN and CDR2 SYDVKM. The CDR3 spans 14 residues. Trimming took off 3 bases at V and 4 bases at J, with 10 bases between the two ends. CDR3 sequence reads: CASSFPFTNQPQHF. In DNA form, the CDR3 reads TGTGCCAGCAGTTTCCCCTTTACGAATCAGCCCCAGCATTTT.

This clonotype was found a few times. The rearrangement links TRBV20-1 to TRBJ2-3; 9 positions match TRBD1. Germline trimming cut 4 bases from V and 0 bases from J; bases unmatched to any gene: 5. The CDR3 has 15 amino acids. In germline, CDR1 is DFQATT, CDR2 SNEGSKA (reference sequence). CDR3 amino acids: CSATPGTGSTDTQYF. The CDR3 DNA is TGCAGTGCTACACCCGGGACAGGGAGCACAGATACGCAGTATTTT.

The CDR3 is CATPTAQGALTF. The CDR3 DNA reads as TGTGCCACTCCTACCGCCCAGGGGGCTCTCACCTTC. V and J are TRBV2 and TRBJ1-2; 8 bases align to TRBD1. This CDR3 has 12 residues. Germline loops: CDR1 SNHLY, CDR2 FYNNEI. The V and J ends lost 10 bases and 13 bases, in that order; junction bases with no gene match: 14.

This sequence joins TRBV5-1 and TRBJ1-1, with no clear D. V shed 4 bases and J shed 7 bases, with 17 bases lying between them. This CDR3 contains 14 residues. CDR1 and CDR2 from the germline V gene are SGHRS and YFSETQ. The CDR3 sequence: CASSVVVGGLEAFF. CDR3 coding DNA: TGCGCCAGCAGCGTGGTGGTTGGAGGGCTTGAAGCTTTCTTT.

The chain joins TRBV4-3 to TRBJ1-2; D is possibly TRBD1 (5 bases). CDR1 is LGHNA and CDR2 is YSLEER in the germline V gene. The CDR3 spans 15 residues. Trimming left V 4 bases short and J 4 bases short, with 16 bases between. The CDR3 loop reads CASSLGLGQSYGYTF. The CDR3 DNA follows: TGCGCCAGCAGCCTCGGGCTGGGGCAGAGCTATGGCTACACCTTC.

The V gene is TRBV6-5, the J gene TRBJ2-7; weak D call: TRBD2 (5 bases). With 5 bases removed from V and 7 bases from J, the gap between germline ends came to 9 bases. This CDR3 is 11 amino acids long. Looked up from germline, CDR1 is MNHEY and CDR2 is SVGAGI. CDR3 bases: TGTGCCAGCAGTAACAGACTAGAGCAGTACTTC. This encodes CASSNRLEQYF.

The chain carries TRBV27 and TRBJ2-7; 9 bases are a match to TRBD1. V dropped 3 bases and J dropped 3; count of bases not matched to a gene: 12. The CDR3 is made up of 17 amino acids. Germline V CDR1 and CDR2: MNHEY, SMNVEV (reference sequence). The CDR3 DNA reads as TGTGCCAGCAGTTTCCAACCAGGGACAGGGATAAACTACGAGCAGTACTTC. Encoded protein: CASSFQPGTGINYEQYF.

The genes are TRBV4-1 and TRBJ2-7; D is possibly TRBD2 (6 bases). The CDR3 covers 15 residues. Germline V gives CDR1 MGHRA, CDR2 YSYEKL. The germline V and J ends were trimmed by 0 bases and 3 bases, with 12 bases remaining between them. The DNA for the CDR3 is TGCGCCAGCAGCCAAGAGGGGGGATTCTACTACGAGCAGTACTTC. Amino acids: CASSQEGGFYYEQYF.

The J gene is TRBJ2-1, the V gene TRBV6-5; TRBD1 aligns across 9 bases. V trimming: 6 bases; J trimming: 8 bases; junction bases outside the gene matches: 11. The germline gives CDR1 MNHEY, CDR2 SVGAGI. The CDR3 is 15 amino acids. CDR3 sequence (DNA): TGTGCCAGCAGCTGGGGGACAGGGCGCCACCATGAGCAGTTCTTC. This encodes CASSWGTGRHHEQFF.